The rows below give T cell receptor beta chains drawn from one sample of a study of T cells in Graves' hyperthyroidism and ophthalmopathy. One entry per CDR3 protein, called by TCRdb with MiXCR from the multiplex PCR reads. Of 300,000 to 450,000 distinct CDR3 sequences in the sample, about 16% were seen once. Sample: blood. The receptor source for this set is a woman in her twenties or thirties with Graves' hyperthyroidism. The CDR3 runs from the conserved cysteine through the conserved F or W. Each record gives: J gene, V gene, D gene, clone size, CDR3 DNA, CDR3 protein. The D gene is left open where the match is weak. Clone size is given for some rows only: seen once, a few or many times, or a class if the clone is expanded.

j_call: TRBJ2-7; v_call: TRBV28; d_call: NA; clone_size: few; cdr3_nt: TGTGCCAGCAGCCTGGGGGGTACTACTTTCTACGAGCAGTACTTC; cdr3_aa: CASSLGGTTFYEQYF
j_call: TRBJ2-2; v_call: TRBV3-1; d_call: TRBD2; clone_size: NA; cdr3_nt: TGTGCCAGCAGACTAGCGGGAGGTTGGAACACCGGGGAGCTGTTTTTT; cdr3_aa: CASRLAGGWNTGELFF
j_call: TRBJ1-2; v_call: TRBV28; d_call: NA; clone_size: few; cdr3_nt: TGTGCCAGCAGTTTCGGAAGTGCCTTAAGCGGGGGCTACACCTTC; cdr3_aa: CASSFGSALSGGYTF
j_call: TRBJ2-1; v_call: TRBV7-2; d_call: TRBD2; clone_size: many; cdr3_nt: TGTGCCAGCAGCTTAGTATCTAGCGGGAGGATCAATGAGCAGTTCTTC; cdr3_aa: CASSLVSSGRINEQFF
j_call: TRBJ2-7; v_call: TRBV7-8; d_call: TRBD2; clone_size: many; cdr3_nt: TGTGCCAGCAGCCTAGTCGTAGCGGGTGGACCAAACAAGCAGTACTTC; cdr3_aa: CASSLVVAGGPNKQYF
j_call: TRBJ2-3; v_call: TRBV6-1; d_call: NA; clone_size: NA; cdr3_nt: TGTGCCAGCAAAGCAGGGGAGGGAGATACGCAGTATTTT; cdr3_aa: CASKAGEGDTQYF
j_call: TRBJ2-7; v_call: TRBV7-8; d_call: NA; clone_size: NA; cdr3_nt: TGTGCCAGCAGCCTCCTCGGACGGGGGAGCTCCTACGAGCAGTACTTC; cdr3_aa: CASSLLGRGSSYEQYF
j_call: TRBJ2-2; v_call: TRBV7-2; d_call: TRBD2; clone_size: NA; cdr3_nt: TGTGCCAGCAGTTTTAGCCGACTAGCGCCGAACACCGGGGAGCTGTTTTTT; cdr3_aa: CASSFSRLAPNTGELFF
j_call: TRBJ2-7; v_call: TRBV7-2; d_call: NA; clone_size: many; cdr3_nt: TGTGCCAGCAGCTCCAAACTAGCCTCCTACGAGCAGTACTTC; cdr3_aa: CASSSKLASYEQYF
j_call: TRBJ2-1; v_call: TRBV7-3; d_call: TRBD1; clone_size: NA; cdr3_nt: TGTGCCAGCAGCCAAGGACAGGTCCCGTCCTACAATGAGCAGTTCTTC; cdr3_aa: CASSQGQVPSYNEQFF
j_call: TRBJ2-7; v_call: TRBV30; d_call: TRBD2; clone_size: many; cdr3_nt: TGTGCCTGGAAAGGACTAGCGGGAGGGAGTGAGCAGTACTTC; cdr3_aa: CAWKGLAGGSEQYF
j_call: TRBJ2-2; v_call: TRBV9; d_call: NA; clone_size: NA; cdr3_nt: TGTGCCAGCAGCGTAGGGACAGTCGCGAACACCGGGGAGCTGTTTTTT; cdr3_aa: CASSVGTVANTGELFF
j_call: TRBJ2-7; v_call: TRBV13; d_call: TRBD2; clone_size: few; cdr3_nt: TGTGCCAGCAGCCCCCGGCGGCTAGCGGGGCCCTACGAGCAGTACTTC; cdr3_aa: CASSPRRLAGPYEQYF
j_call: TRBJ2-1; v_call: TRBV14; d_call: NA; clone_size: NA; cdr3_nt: TGTGCCAGCAGCCAATGGGACTGGCGGAGCCATGAGCAGTTCTTC; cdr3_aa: CASSQWDWRSHEQFF
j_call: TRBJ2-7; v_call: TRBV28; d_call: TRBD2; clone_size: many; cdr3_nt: TGTGCCAGCAGTTACGGGACTAGCGGGCCCTCCTACGAGCAGTACTTC; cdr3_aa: CASSYGTSGPSYEQYF
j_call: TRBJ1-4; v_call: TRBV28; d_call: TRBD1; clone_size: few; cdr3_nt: TGTGCCAGCGGAGGACAGGGGAATGAAAAACTGTTTTTT; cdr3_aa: CASGGQGNEKLFF
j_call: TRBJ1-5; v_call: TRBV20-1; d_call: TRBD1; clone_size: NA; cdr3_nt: TGCAGTGCTAGACCGACAGGGAAGGGGAGCAATCAGCCCCAGCATTTT; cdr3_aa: CSARPTGKGSNQPQHF
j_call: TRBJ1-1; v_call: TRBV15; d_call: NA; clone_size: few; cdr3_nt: TGTGCCACCAGCAGAGTTATCGGGAGCAGGAACACTGAAGCTTTCTTT; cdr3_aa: CATSRVIGSRNTEAFF